This T cell receptor beta chain was retrieved from a study of blood T cell repertoires in COVID-19. V lost 4 bases, J lost 4 bases, and 14 bases lay in between. The CDR3 runs 15 residues. Germline CDR1 reads SNHLY; CDR2 reads FYNNEI. Assay: immunoSEQ multiplex PCR; the TCRdb copy retains only in-frame clones and omits some. Among fewer than 150,000 clones listed, around nine tenths were seen once. The table lists this clone with a count of one. Sequenced input: peripheral blood. The sequence was collected from a woman aged 40 to 50 with acute or convalescent COVID-19. This chain connects TRBV2 to TRBJ1-3, with D maybe TRBD1 (6 bases). The CDR3 protein is CASSATGMGGNTIYF. The CDR3 nucleotides read TGTGCCAGCAGTGCTACAGGGATGGGGGGAAACACCATATATTTT.